A selection of T cell receptor beta chains follows, all from one sample in a study of T-cell reconstitution after alpha-beta-depleted transplantation in children. One entry per CDR3 protein results from TCRdb running MiXCR on the PCR reads. The sample yields just under 250,000 distinct CDR3 sequences, roughly a quarter seen once. Material: PBMCs, obtained before TCRalphabeta/CD19-depleted stem cell transplant. The source of these receptors is a girl aged 2 to 9 with Fanconi anemia, due to receive a stem cell transplant. Both conserved end residues are part of each CDR3.

v_call: TRBV29-1
j_call: TRBJ2-3
cdr3_aa: CSSESPGPDTQYF

v_call: TRBV6-1
j_call: TRBJ2-4
cdr3_aa: CASRTHGGPNIQYF

v_call: TRBV20-1
j_call: TRBJ1-2
cdr3_aa: CSARDPLEEYGYTF

v_call: TRBV6-4
j_call: TRBJ2-3
cdr3_aa: CASSTAGTSVDTQYF

v_call: TRBV6-5
j_call: TRBJ1-5
cdr3_aa: CASSLTGRSNQPQHF

v_call: TRBV14
j_call: TRBJ2-7
cdr3_aa: CASSQTFSTYF

v_call: TRBV20-1
j_call: TRBJ2-2
cdr3_aa: CSARTTGDTGELFF

v_call: TRBV20-1
j_call: TRBJ2-7
cdr3_aa: CSASLPESYEQYF

v_call: TRBV5-5
j_call: TRBJ2-7
cdr3_aa: CASSSLWEQYF

v_call: TRBV10-3
j_call: TRBJ2-1
cdr3_aa: CAISDLGLAEGEQFF

v_call: TRBV12-3/TRBV12-4
j_call: TRBJ1-4
cdr3_aa: CASSLYEGLPTNEKLFF

v_call: TRBV12-3/TRBV12-4
j_call: TRBJ2-1
cdr3_aa: CASSLGRLGEQFF

v_call: TRBV5-1
j_call: TRBJ2-3
cdr3_aa: CASSLSGRRDTQYF

v_call: TRBV20-1
j_call: TRBJ2-1
cdr3_aa: CSDREGRDEQFF

v_call: TRBV29-1
j_call: TRBJ2-7
cdr3_aa: CSVVKREGYEQYF

v_call: TRBV28
j_call: TRBJ2-7
cdr3_aa: CASSFQIRAEQYF

v_call: TRBV4-2
j_call: TRBJ2-7
cdr3_aa: CASSQDGRPYEQYF

v_call: TRBV28
j_call: TRBJ2-2
cdr3_aa: CASRSGQGNTGELFF

v_call: TRBV20-1
j_call: TRBJ2-1
cdr3_aa: CSARDPGGTKLYEQFF

v_call: TRBV25-1
j_call: TRBJ2-7
cdr3_aa: CASSDLTTYEQYF

v_call: TRBV28
j_call: TRBJ2-2
cdr3_aa: CASSRATSRYTGELFF

v_call: TRBV5-6
j_call: TRBJ2-7
cdr3_aa: CASSELTDEQYF

v_call: TRBV20-1
j_call: TRBJ2-1
cdr3_aa: CSARVVGGSSYNEQFF

v_call: TRBV12-3/TRBV12-4
j_call: TRBJ2-2
cdr3_aa: CASSLRNTGELFF

v_call: TRBV5-1
j_call: TRBJ2-3
cdr3_aa: CASSFAGPHTDTQYF

v_call: TRBV20-1
j_call: TRBJ2-7
cdr3_aa: CSARPPPGRTGEQYF